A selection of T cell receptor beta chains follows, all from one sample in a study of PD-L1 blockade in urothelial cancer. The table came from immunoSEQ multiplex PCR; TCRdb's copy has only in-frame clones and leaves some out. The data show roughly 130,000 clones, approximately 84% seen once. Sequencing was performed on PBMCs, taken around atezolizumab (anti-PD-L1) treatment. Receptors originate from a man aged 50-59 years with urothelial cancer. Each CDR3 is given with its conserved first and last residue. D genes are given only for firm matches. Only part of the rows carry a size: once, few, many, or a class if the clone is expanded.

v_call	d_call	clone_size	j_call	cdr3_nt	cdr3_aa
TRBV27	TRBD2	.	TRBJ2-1	TGTGCCAGCAGTTACGCTAGCGGGAGGGCCTATGAGCAGTTCTTC	CASSYASGRAYEQFF
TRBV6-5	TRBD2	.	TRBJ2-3	TGTGCCAGCAGTTACAATGGGCGGGAGGGCCACGATACGCAGTATTTT	CASSYNGREGHDTQYF
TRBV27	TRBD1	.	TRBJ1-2	TGTGCCAGCAGTTTTGGGGGCGGACAGGGGAGCTATGGCTACACCTTC	CASSFGGGQGSYGYTF
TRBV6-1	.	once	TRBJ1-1	TGTGCCAGCAGTAAGGGGGGGTGGGGCGCTGAAGCTTTCTTT	CASSKGGWGAEAFF
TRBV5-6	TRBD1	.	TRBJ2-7	TGTGCCAGCAGACCCCCCGGGACAGGGGGGTACGAGCAGTACTTC	CASRPPGTGGYEQYF
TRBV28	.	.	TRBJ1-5	TGTGCCAGCGGACAGTATAGCAATCAGCCCCAGCATTTT	CASGQYSNQPQHF
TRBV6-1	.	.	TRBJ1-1	TGTGCCAGCAGGGTAACCGCGGCTTTCTTT	CASRVTAAFF
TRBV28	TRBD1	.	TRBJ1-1	TGTGCCAGCAGTCTATACGGGACAGGGTTCACTGAAGCTTTCTTT	CASSLYGTGFTEAFF
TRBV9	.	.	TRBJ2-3	TGTGCCAGCAGCGCCTCTACTAGCACAGATACGCAGTATTTT	CASSASTSTDTQYF
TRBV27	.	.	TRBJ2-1	TGTGCCAGCAGTTTAAGGGGGAATGAGCAGTTCTTC	CASSLRGNEQFF